Shown below are 18 T cell receptor beta chains from a single sample sequenced in a study of CD8 T cells in ankylosing spondylitis. TCRdb re-derived calls from the 5' RACE reads in MiXCR, one entry per CDR3 protein. Among approximately 150,000 distinct CDR3 sequences listed, 25% to 35% were seen once. The sequenced material came from synovial fluid, either unsorted or a sorted T cell fraction (not recorded which). These receptor sequences come from a male donor with ankylosing spondylitis.

This clonotype was seen more than once but under ten times. This chain uses TRBV10-3 with TRBJ2-3; D is unresolved. This CDR3 is 14 amino acids long. The germline V gene encodes CDR1 ENHRY and CDR2 SYGVKD. V lost 1 base and J lost 1, with 6 bases in between. In nucleotides, the CDR3 is TGTGCCATCAGTGAGTGGGCAGGCACAGATACGCAGTATTTT. It specifies CAISEWAGTDTQYF.

This clonotype was found a few times. The rearrangement links TRBV20-1 to TRBJ1-1, with D perhaps matching TRBD1 (5 bases). In germline, CDR1 is DFQATT, CDR2 SNEGSKA (reference sequence). The CDR3 is made up of 14 amino acids. V lost 3 bases and J 8 bases, leaving 19 bases between the germline ends. CDR3 nucleotides: TGCAGTGCTAGCAGAGGGCGGGGCGGTCGAGAAGCTTTCTTT. It translates to CSASRGRGGREAFF.

V usage is TRBV7-9 and J usage is TRBJ2-7; D gene unclear. Germline V gene sequence: CDR1 SEHNR, CDR2 FQNEAQ (reference sequence). This CDR3 is built from 12 residues. Trimming took 4 bases from V and 9 from J, leaving 13 bases between them. CDR3 coding DNA: TGTGCCAGCAGCTCGTCCAGCGTACGGCAGTACTTC. It yields the protein CASSSSSVRQYF.

The genes are TRBV20-1 and TRBJ2-1; 9 bases match TRBD2. The CDR3 loop spans 14 amino acids. Per the germline V gene, CDR1 is DFQATT and CDR2 is SNEGSKA (reference sequence). V lost 5 bases to trimming and J lost 6 bases; unmatched junction nucleotides: 8. This CDR3 reads CSAGSREGRNEQFF. The CDR3, as DNA: TGCAGTGCTGGGTCGCGGGAGGGCCGCAATGAGCAGTTCTTC.

This clonotype has more than one count but fewer than ten. V and J are TRBV20-1 and TRBJ1-1; D is perhaps TRBD1 (5 bases). In germline, CDR1 is DFQATT, CDR2 SNEGSKA (reference sequence). V lost 0 bases, J lost 4 bases, and 12 bases lay in between. The CDR3 consists of 14 residues. The CDR3: CSARDHLGGTEAFF. CDR3 nucleotide sequence: TGCAGTGCTAGAGATCATCTGGGGGGCACTGAAGCTTTCTTT.

This clonotype has at least ten counts. V gene TRBV2 combines with J gene TRBJ2-2; D not certain. The germline gives CDR1 SNHLY, CDR2 FYNNEI. V lost 4 bases, J lost 5 bases, and 11 bases lay in between. This CDR3 is built from 14 residues. The CDR3 region is CASSAQVRTGELFF. CDR3 DNA: TGTGCCAGCAGTGCCCAGGTTCGGACCGGGGAGCTGTTTTTT.

This clonotype was seen a few times. The chain combines TRBV20-1 with TRBJ1-5; D remains ambiguous. Germline V gene data show CDR1 as DFQATT and CDR2 as SNEGSKA (reference sequence). The V and J ends lost 5 bases and 5 bases respectively, with 13 bases between them. The CDR3 consists of 13 residues. CDR3 residues: CSAPADGHQPQHF. The CDR3 nucleotides are TGCAGTGCTCCCGCTGACGGCCATCAGCCCCAGCATTTT.

The V call is TRBV20-1, the J call TRBJ1-6; 7 bases align to TRBD1. The trim removed 3 bases at V and 9 bases at J, leaving 8 bases unmatched. CDR1 and CDR2 from the germline V gene are DFQATT and SNEGSKA (reference sequence). The CDR3 has 14 residues. In DNA, the CDR3 is TGCAGTGCTAGGACAGGGTCGTCTGTTTCACCCCTCCACTTT. Translation: CSARTGSSVSPLHF.

V gene TRBV20-1 combines with J gene TRBJ2-3; D possibly corresponds to TRBD2 (6 bases). The CDR3 extends over 17 amino acids. Germline lookup yields CDR1 DFQATT and CDR2 SNEGSKA (reference sequence). V lost 5 bases and J lost 0, with 21 bases in between. The CDR3 coding sequence is TGCAGTGCTCGCAACCCGGGAGCGGGCCGTAGCACAGATACGCAGTATTTT. This codes for CSARNPGAGRSTDTQYF.

The V gene is TRBV29-1, the J gene TRBJ1-4; D is perhaps TRBD1 (6 bases). The CDR3 length is 15 residues. Trimming took 1 base from V and 6 from J, leaving 15 bases between them. Germline V gene data show CDR1 as SQVTM and CDR2 as ANQGSEA. This CDR3 reads CSVEVRTVSDEKLFF. CDR3 sequence (DNA): TGCAGCGTTGAAGTTAGGACAGTATCGGATGAAAAACTGTTTTTT.

The sample holds one count of this clonotype. The chain carries TRBV7-2 and TRBJ2-3; perhaps TRBD1 as D (5 bases). This CDR3 is 15 amino acids long. The V end was cut by 3 bases, the J end by 2 bases, with 12 bases between. In germline, CDR1 is SGHTA, CDR2 FQGNSA. The CDR3 nucleotides are TGTGCCAGCAGCTTTAGGCAGGGTGCCACAGATACGCAGTATTTT. Protein sequence: CASSFRQGATDTQYF.

V is TRBV20-1 and J is TRBJ2-1, with D possibly being TRBD2 (5 bases). The CDR3 loop spans 15 amino acids. Per germline, CDR1 DFQATT and CDR2 SNEGSKA (reference sequence). V lost 1 base, J lost 1 base, and 11 bases lay in between. For the CDR3, the DNA is TGCAGTGCTAGAGCCCCAGCGGTGTCCTACAATGAGCAGTTCTTC. It yields the protein CSARAPAVSYNEQFF.

This clonotype was seen only a few times. The rearrangement uses TRBV28 and TRBJ2-1, with 11 bases fitting TRBD2. Germline values: CDR1 MDHEN, CDR2 SYDVKM. The CDR3 spans 16 residues. Losses at the gene ends were 2 bases for V and 14 bases for J; bases not matched to a gene: 14. CDR3 coding DNA: TGTGCCAGCAGTTTAATTCGCACCCGACTAGCGGGAAACAAGTTCTTC. It is translated as CASSLIRTRLAGNKFF.

The chain has TRBV7-8 and TRBJ1-4; perhaps TRBD1 as D (5 bases). The V end was cut by 5 bases, the J end by 5 bases, with 18 bases between. CDR1 SGHVS and CDR2 FQNEAQ come from the germline V gene. The CDR3 has 16 amino acids. CDR3 residues: CASSPLMGRGNEKLFF. CDR3 nucleotides: TGTGCCAGCAGCCCCCTTATGGGTAGGGGAAATGAAAAACTGTTTTTT.

This clonotype has just a few counts. This sequence joins TRBV11-2 and TRBJ2-3; D remains ambiguous. V was pared by 1 base and J by 4 bases, with 3 bases between. CDR1 is SGHAT and CDR2 is FQNNGV in the germline V gene. This CDR3 has 12 residues. The CDR3 bases are TGTGCCAGCAGCTTAGTTCCAGATACGCAGTATTTT. It is translated as CASSLVPDTQYF.

This clonotype occurred a few times. The CDR3 protein is CASSFVTTEAFF. The CDR3 DNA is TGTGCCAGCAGTTTCGTCACCACTGAAGCTTTCTTT. The chain joins TRBV28 to TRBJ1-1; D gene unclear. This CDR3 comprises 12 residues. CDR1 is MDHEN and CDR2 is SYDVKM in the germline V gene. Trimming removed 3 bases from V and 4 bases from J, with 6 bases in between.

The rearrangement uses TRBV20-1 and TRBJ1-1; unclear D gene. V lost 5 bases to trimming and J lost 1 base, with 14 bases between them. Germline V lookup: CDR1 DFQATT, CDR2 SNEGSKA (reference sequence). The CDR3 is 14 amino acids. CDR3: CSALTTDKNTEAFF. The CDR3 DNA is TGCAGTGCTCTAACGACGGATAAGAACACTGAAGCTTTCTTT.

At least ten counts were recorded for this clonotype. J is TRBJ2-7 and V is TRBV20-1; no clear D. CDR1 is DFQATT, CDR2 SNEGSKA, per germline (reference sequence). The CDR3 consists of 11 residues. V was shortened by 3 bases and J by 4 bases, with 7 bases between the two germline ends. CDR3 DNA sequence: TGCAGTGCTAGTCGCGAATACGAGCAGTACTTC. Amino acid sequence: CSASREYEQYF.